The rows below give T cell receptor beta chains drawn from one sample of a study of blood T cell repertoires in COVID-19. Repertoires were generated with immunoSEQ multiplex PCR, while TCRdb's copy carries only in-frame clones and drops some. The data contain about 38,000 clones, roughly 84% of them singletons. Sample: peripheral blood. These receptor sequences come from a man aged 65 to 85 with active COVID-19. Both conserved end residues are part of each CDR3. Fields, in order: J gene, V gene, D gene, clone size, CDR3 protein, CDR3 DNA. The D gene is left open where the match is weak. Only part of the rows carry a size: once, few, many, or a class if the clone is expanded.

TRBJ1-1 TRBV6-4 . . CASSLHENTEAFF TGTGCCAGCAGCTTACACGAGAACACTGAAGCTTTCTTT
TRBJ1-4 TRBV6-1 . . CASSELGGTNEKLFF TGTGCCAGCAGTGAATTAGGAGGGACTAATGAAAAACTGTTTTTT
TRBJ1-1 TRBV18 . . CASSPLVGAVTRNTEAFF TGTGCCAGCTCACCATTAGTGGGGGCCGTTACGAGGAACACTGAAGCTTTCTTT
TRBJ1-2 TRBV5-1 . . CASSLQGLYGYTF TGCGCCAGCAGCCTACAGGGTCTCTATGGCTACACCTTC
TRBJ1-1 TRBV4-1 . . CASSFRGTRNTEAFF TGCGCCAGCAGCTTTAGGGGGACGAGGAACACTGAAGCTTTCTTT
TRBJ2-7 TRBV6-5 TRBD2 . CASKSYSGNSYEQYF TGTGCCAGCAAGTCGTATAGCGGGAACTCCTACGAGCAGTACTTC
TRBJ2-2 TRBV9 TRBD2 . CASSGTSVGTGELFF TGTGCCAGCAGCGGCACTAGCGTTGGGACCGGGGAGCTGTTTTTT
TRBJ1-2 TRBV6-2/TRBV6-3 TRBD1 . CASSPGQGNIYGYTF TGTGCCAGCAGCCCCGGACAGGGGAACATATATGGCTACACCTTC
TRBJ2-7 TRBV6-6 TRBD1 . CASSSPGTASYEQYF TGTGCCAGCAGTTCCCCTGGGACAGCTTCTTACGAGCAGTACTTC
TRBJ1-5 TRBV6-5 TRBD1 . CASRTDRFGNQPQHF TGTGCCAGCAGAACGGACAGGTTTGGAAATCAGCCCCAGCATTTT
TRBJ2-1 TRBV6-5 . . CASSSPRGREEQFF TGTGCCAGCAGTTCCCCCAGGGGCCGCGAAGAGCAGTTCTTC
TRBJ2-1 TRBV27 . . CASCIGRNNEQFF TGTGCCAGCTGCATAGGCAGGAACAATGAGCAGTTCTTC
TRBJ1-5 TRBV9 TRBD1 once CASSVGQGSNQPQHF TGTGCCAGCAGCGTAGGACAGGGGAGCAATCAGCCCCAGCATTTT
TRBJ2-1 TRBV29-1 . . CSSGVGSPYNEQFF TGCAGTTCGGGGGTGGGATCCCCTTACAATGAGCAGTTCTTC
TRBJ2-7 TRBV28 . . CASSLGLRQYF TGTGCCAGCAGTTTAGGACTGAGGCAGTACTTC
TRBJ2-6 TRBV30 TRBD2 . CAWTGRRVSSGANVLTF TGTGCCTGGACCGGGAGGAGGGTCAGCTCTGGGGCCAACGTCCTGACTTTC
TRBJ1-1 TRBV5-1 TRBD1 . CASSGGTAMNTEAFF TGCGCCAGCAGCGGGGGGACAGCAATGAACACTGAAGCTTTCTTT
TRBJ2-2 TRBV27 . . CASSLSWGGTGELFF TGTGCCAGCAGTTTATCGTGGGGCGGTACCGGGGAGCTGTTTTTT
TRBJ1-2 TRBV10-3 TRBD1 . CAISATGVFDGYTF TGTGCCATCAGTGCAACAGGGGTTTTCGATGGCTACACCTTC
TRBJ2-3 TRBV5-1 . . CASSLGHGTDTQYF TGCGCCAGCAGCTTGGGACATGGTACAGATACGCAGTATTTT
TRBJ1-1 TRBV3-1/TRBV3-2 TRBD1 . CASSQTGGGYTEAFF TGTGCCAGCAGCCAAACAGGGGGGGGATACACTGAAGCTTTCTTT
TRBJ2-7 TRBV4-1 . . CASSRGPPHRAAAGREYEQYF TGCGCCAGCAGCCGAGGACCACCCCACCGTGCTGCGGCGGGACGAGAATACGAGCAGTACTTC
TRBJ2-1 TRBV5-1 TRBD2 . CASSLSPAGGYNEQFF TGCGCCAGCAGCTTAAGCCCAGCGGGAGGTTACAATGAGCAGTTCTTC